This T cell receptor beta chain was sequenced for a study of cytomegalovirus exposure and HLA in healthy donors. Study results and limitations: As was reported, the classifier diagnosed cytomegalovirus status with high specificity and sensitivity. Specificity for CMV antigens was confirmed in vitro for a few of the CMV-associated chains. Subsequent analysis of the roughly 120 validation repertoires found a tendency for first-cohort TCR clusters to co-occur. Cytomegalovirus association was listed for 170 or so TCR beta chains.

Clones were read by immunoSEQ multiplex PCR, and TCRdb kept only the in-frame ones, dropping some. The sample includes approximately 300,000 clones, approximately 86% of them seen just once. This clone has just one count. What it recognizes is unknown. The CDR3 totals 16 residues. Per the germline V gene, CDR1 is SGHAT and CDR2 is FQNNGV. Between the trimmed V and J ends, which lost 1 base and 2 bases, there was a span of 15 bases. This sequence was found in a woman aged 30 to 39 in good health and CMV-seropositive. The source material was PBMCs. V and J are TRBV11-2 and TRBJ2-7, with D possibly TRBD1 on 6 matching bases. CDR3 bases: TGTGCCAGCAGCTTAGCCTTCCGTGGGGACACCTACGAGCAGTACTTC. Residues: CASSLAFRGDTYEQYF.